The clone carrying this TCR beta chain was counted only a few times. Its antigen is as yet unknown. At the DNA level, this CDR3 is encoded by other sequences in the same sample as well. The entry originates in a study of beta chain features in type 1 diabetes. Study at large: Sorted cells from all samples, numbering about 100,000,000, were examined. Regarding the study as a whole: Shorter TCRB CDR3s, moderately but significantly so, marked every one of the four CD4+ subsets in Type 1 diabetes patients.

This CDR3 region has 11 residues. Germline V lookup: CDR1 SQVTM, CDR2 ANQGSEA. V gave up 3 bases and J gave up 4 bases, with 4 bases separating them. The entirety of the isolated RNA underwent reverse transcription, so expressed TCRB transcripts were sequenced. This table comes from immunoSEQ multiplex PCR, and its TCRdb copy is limited to in-frame clones, with some not included. The data show a few hundred thousand clones, just over 20% seen once. The sequence was obtained from a woman aged 40 to 50 with type 1 diabetes. Material: naive CD4+ T cells from blood. V and J are TRBV29-1 and TRBJ1-3; D remains ambiguous. The CDR3 here is CSVETGNTIYF. The CDR3 nucleotides read TGCAGCGTTGAGACAGGAAACACCATATATTTT.